This T cell receptor beta chain stems from a study of regulatory T cells in long-lasting Graves disease. The TCR beta library used iRepertoire HTBI primers with Arm-PCR amplification of CDR3. TCRdb ran MiXCR on the multiplex PCR reads and lists one entry per CDR3 protein. This sample carries about 290,000 distinct CDR3 sequences, roughly a fifth of them seen once, and the ten largest clones take roughly three fifths. Study results and limitations: Only a small sample size was used, which may have cut accuracy. TRBV28 was favored in persistent disease, as were TRBJ1-2 and TRBJ2-5.

Details on this clonotype: Its antigen is unidentified.

V lost 0 bases and J lost 0, with 8 bases in between. The CDR3 loop spans 16 amino acids. CDR1 is LNHNV, CDR2 YYDKDF, per germline (reference sequence). The time point was: persistent/refractory GD, antithyroid drugs over 5 years with positive TRAb. RNA extracted from PBMCs served as the sequencing template. The input for sequencing was peripheral blood mononuclear cells (PBMCs), taken when the disease was refractory, from a patient treated with antithyroid drugs. The chain employs TRBV15 and TRBJ1-4, with D possibly matching TRBD1 (5 bases). The clonotype was recovered from a female donor with Graves disease. The CDR3 protein is CATSRDLGATNEKLFF. CDR3 sequence (DNA): TGTGCCACCAGCAGAGATCTAGGGGCAACTAATGAAAAACTGTTTTTT.